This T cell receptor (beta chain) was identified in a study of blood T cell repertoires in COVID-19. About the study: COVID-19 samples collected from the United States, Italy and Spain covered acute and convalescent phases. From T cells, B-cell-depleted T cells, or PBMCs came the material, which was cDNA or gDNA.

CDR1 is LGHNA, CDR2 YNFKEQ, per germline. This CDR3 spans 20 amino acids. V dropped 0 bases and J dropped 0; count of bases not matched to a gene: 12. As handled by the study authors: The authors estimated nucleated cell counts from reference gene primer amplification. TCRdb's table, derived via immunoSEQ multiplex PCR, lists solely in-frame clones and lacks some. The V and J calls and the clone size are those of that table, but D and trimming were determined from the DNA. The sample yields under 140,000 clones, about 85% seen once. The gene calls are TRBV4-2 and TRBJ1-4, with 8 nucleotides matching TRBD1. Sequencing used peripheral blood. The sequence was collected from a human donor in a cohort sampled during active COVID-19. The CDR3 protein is CASSQDTRQGRTSTNEKLFF. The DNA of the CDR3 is TGTGCCAGCAGCCAAGATACCCGACAGGGGCGAACGTCAACTAATGAAAAACTGTTTTTT.